The clone carrying this TCR beta chain has at least ten counts. The data are from a study of Graves' ophthalmopathy and Graves' hyperthyroidism. Across the study: Ophthalmopathy absent within 18 months of follow-up marked hyperthyroidism as stable.

Amplified material comprised TCR beta CDR3 regions derived from RNA transcripts. First-round RT-PCR relied on HTBI primers, and a second-round multiplex PCR came next. TCRdb re-called the multiplex PCR reads through MiXCR, storing one row per CDR3 protein. The sample includes about 1.2 million distinct CDR3 sequences, about 36% of them seen just once. This TCR came from an adult man with Graves' hyperthyroidism. The sequenced sample consisted of peripheral blood or thyroid tissue (not recorded which).

The CDR3: CASSVRGELFF. The DNA of the CDR3 is TGTGCCAGCAGTGTACGCGGGGAGCTGTTTTTT. J is TRBJ2-2 and V is TRBV25-1, with no clear D. V was shortened by 4 bases and J by 7 bases, with 4 bases between the two germline ends. CDR1 is MGHDK and CDR2 is SYGVNS in the germline V gene. The CDR3 extends over 11 amino acids.